The rows below give T cell receptor beta chains drawn from one sample of a study of response to subunit inactivated influenza vaccine. TCRdb used MiXCR to reprocess the RT-PCR reads, holding one entry per CDR3 protein. In the table there are more than 200,000 distinct CDR3 sequences, more than 10% of which are singletons. The sample here was non-naive T cells sorted from PBMCs, taken 14 to 15 days before vaccination. These receptors all come from a man in his forties or fifties who received an inactivated influenza vaccine. Both conserved end residues are part of each CDR3. D genes are given only for firm matches. Expanded clones are given a class, and other clones once, few, many or no size at all.

abundance	d_gene	j_gene	v_gene	CDR3aa	CDR3nt
-	-	TRBJ1-3	TRBV4-2	CASSQDFPGNTIYF	TGTGCCAGCAGCCAAGATTTCCCTGGAAACACCATATATTTT
-	-	TRBJ1-5	TRBV10-2	CASKINSNQPQHF	TGCGCCAGCAAAATAAATAGCAATCAGCCCCAGCATTTT
few	TRBD1	TRBJ2-1	TRBV20-1	CCARDPGQGVYNEQFF	TGCTGTGCTAGAGATCCGGGACAGGGCGTGTACAATGAGCAGTTCTTC
-	-	TRBJ1-2	TRBV4-1	CASSQDPGQPHYGYTF	TGCGCCAGCAGCCAAGATCCCGGACAGCCACACTATGGCTACACCTTC
many	-	TRBJ1-4	TRBV10-3	CAISESILEKLFF	TGTGCCATCAGTGAGTCTATACTGGAAAAACTGTTTTTT
-	-	TRBJ1-4	TRBV24-1	CATSEPTVRGEKLFF	TGTGCCACCAGTGAGCCGACGGTCCGTGGTGAAAAACTGTTTTTT
-	TRBD2	TRBJ2-4	TRBV12-3/TRBV12-4	CASGQAGGSGRLAKNIQYF	TGTGCCAGCGGACAGGCGGGGGGGAGCGGGAGACTAGCCAAAAACATTCAGTACTTC
-	-	TRBJ1-3	TRBV18	CASTMDSGNTIYF	TGTGCCAGCACAATGGACTCTGGAAACACCATATATTTT
many	TRBD1	TRBJ2-4	TRBV7-2	CASSPTGIAKNIQYF	TGTGCCAGCAGTCCGACAGGGATAGCCAAAAACATTCAGTACTTC
many	-	TRBJ2-1	TRBV6-2/TRBV6-3	CASRKDTDNEQFF	TGTGCCAGCAGAAAGGATACAGACAATGAGCAGTTCTTC
few	TRBD1	TRBJ1-5	TRBV9	CASSGTGAGQPQHF	TGTGCCAGCAGCGGGACAGGGGCCGGTCAGCCCCAGCATTTT
-	-	TRBJ2-2	TRBV7-8	CASSTHARFNTGELFF	TGTGCCAGCAGCACACACGCCAGATTCAACACCGGGGAGCTGTTTTTT
many	-	TRBJ1-3	TRBV5-5	CASSFGPGNTIYF	TGTGCCAGCAGCTTTGGTCCTGGAAACACCATATATTTT
-	TRBD2	TRBJ2-1	TRBV20-1	CSASGSGSLNEQFF	TGCAGTGCTAGTGGTAGCGGGAGTCTTAATGAGCAGTTCTTC
few	-	TRBJ1-1	TRBV5-1	CASSDINRDTEAFF	TGCGCCAGCAGCGATATAAACAGGGACACTGAAGCTTTCTTT
many	TRBD1	TRBJ1-2	TRBV5-1	CASSLGQGHGYTF	TGCGCCAGCAGCTTGGGACAGGGCCATGGCTACACCTTC
few	-	TRBJ2-3	TRBV4-2	CASSQEGGFGPRWTDTQYF	TGTGCCAGCAGCCAAGAAGGAGGGTTCGGCCCCCGATGGACAGATACGCAGTATTTT
many	-	TRBJ1-2	TRBV12-3/TRBV12-4	CASSFARSNYGYTF	TGTGCCAGCAGTTTCGCGCGGAGTAACTATGGCTACACCTTC
-	-	TRBJ1-4	TRBV5-1	CASSRQADNEKLFF	TGCGCCAGCAGCCGACAGGCGGACAATGAAAAACTGTTTTTT
few	TRBD1	TRBJ1-6	TRBV20-1	CSASTGGDSPLHF	TGCAGTGCTTCGACAGGGGGCGATTCACCCCTCCACTTT
few	-	TRBJ2-4	TRBV20-1	CSASPAKNIQYF	TGCAGTGCTAGCCCGGCCAAAAACATTCAGTACTTC
-	-	TRBJ1-4	TRBV5-1	CASSPDGVANEKLFF	TGCGCCAGCAGCCCAGATGGCGTAGCTAATGAAAAACTGTTTTTT
-	TRBD1	TRBJ1-2	TRBV7-2	CASSRDSRRGYTF	TGTGCCAGCAGCCGGGACAGCCGAAGGGGCTACACCTTC
many	-	TRBJ1-2	TRBV4-3	CASSQDWVGDYGYTF	TGCGCCAGCAGCCAAGATTGGGTGGGGGACTATGGCTACACCTTC
few	-	TRBJ2-7	TRBV5-5	CASSSLRSYEQYF	TGTGCCAGCAGCTCGTTGAGGTCCTACGAGCAGTACTTC
many	TRBD2	TRBJ2-1	TRBV10-3	CAIRPLAGGEFF	TGTGCCATCAGACCCTTAGCGGGAGGGGAGTTCTTC
few	TRBD2	TRBJ2-1	TRBV7-9	CASSLVVTGGLYNEQFF	TGTGCCAGCAGCTTAGTGGTAACGGGAGGACTCTACAATGAGCAGTTCTTC
few	TRBD1	TRBJ1-1	TRBV20-1	CSPRDRGLGTEAFF	TGCAGTCCTAGGGACAGGGGGCTGGGCACTGAAGCTTTCTTT
-	-	TRBJ1-1	TRBV3-1	CASSPQTANTEAFF	TGTGCCAGCAGCCCTCAGACAGCGAACACTGAAGCTTTCTTT
many	-	TRBJ2-3	TRBV11-2	CASSSDLGDTQYF	TGTGCCAGCAGCTCTGATCTAGGAGATACGCAGTATTTT
many	-	TRBJ2-7	TRBV6-2/TRBV6-3	CASSSRRGTYEQYF	TGTGCCAGCAGTTCCCGGCGGGGAACCTACGAGCAGTACTTC
-	-	TRBJ2-2	TRBV4-3	CASSQWAGYAGELFF	TGCGCCAGCAGTCAATGGGCCGGATACGCCGGGGAGCTGTTTTTT
-	TRBD1	TRBJ2-3	TRBV9	CASSKGQAARADTQYF	TGTGCCAGCAGCAAGGGACAGGCTGCGAGAGCAGATACGCAGTATTTT
many	-	TRBJ2-4	TRBV6-1	CASSEGLGNIQYF	TGTGCCAGCAGTGAAGGCCTAGGGAACATTCAGTACTTC
few	-	TRBJ1-6	TRBV12-3/TRBV12-4	CASSFSSSPLHF	TGTGCCAGCAGTTTTTCCTCTTCACCCCTCCACTTT
few	TRBD1	TRBJ1-1	TRBV5-1	CASSKQGDTEAFF	TGCGCCAGCAGTAAACAGGGGGACACTGAAGCTTTCTTT
-	TRBD1	TRBJ1-2	TRBV6-4	CASSEGTGGLWGYTF	TGTGCCAGCAGTGAAGGGACAGGGGGCCTCTGGGGCTACACCTTC
-	TRBD1	TRBJ2-5	TRBV6-1	CASRHRGRVETQYF	TGTGCCAGCAGGCACAGGGGTCGGGTAGAGACCCAGTACTTC